This T cell receptor (beta chain) was identified during a study of blood T cell repertoires in COVID-19. In the study overall: The United States, Italy and Spain supplied acute and convalescent COVID-19 samples.

This CDR3 contains 14 residues. V lost 3 bases and J lost 2; bases outside the gene matches: 5. Germline-derived CDR1 and CDR2 are DFQATT and SNEGSKA (reference sequence). In the source study's methods: Reference gene primer amplification gave estimated nucleated cell counts. Method: immunoSEQ multiplex PCR; TCRdb's copy keeps in-frame clones and lacks some. V and J calls and clone size follow that table, whereas D and trimming were derived from the DNA. The sample records about 120,000 clones, over 80% being singletons. Sequencing used peripheral blood. V and J are TRBV20-1 and TRBJ2-7; 9 bases agree with TRBD1. This clonotype was obtained from a man aged 25 to 45 with acute or convalescent COVID-19. The CDR3 bases are TGCAGTGCTAGTTTGGGACAGGGCACCTACGAGCAGTACTTC. As protein: CSASLGQGTYEQYF.